This TCR beta chain was sequenced during a study of OX40 agonist ivuxolimab in advanced cancers. Whole-study results and caveats: Circulating CD4+ and CD8+ T cells showed clonal expansion by week 6 at 0.1 to 3.0 mg/kg. In a subset of nonresponders, normalized T-cell clonal expansion was also low.

The CDR3 sequence is 16 residues long. Germline V gene lookup returns CDR1 KGHSH and CDR2 LQKENI. The V and J ends lost 6 bases and 5 bases, in that order; junction bases with no gene match: 10. The assay was immunoSEQ multiplex PCR, and TCRdb's table has in-frame clones only and misses some. This sample has tens of thousands of clones, with 89% found just once. For this clone: Its antigen is unidentified.

V and J are TRBV18 and TRBJ2-5; 12 bases are a match to TRBD1. This material consisted of CD4+ or CD8+ T cells sorted from blood, taken in a trial of the OX40 agonist ivuxolimab. The receptor comes from an adult with an advanced solid tumor such as melanoma, head and neck, liver or kidney cancer. The CDR3 DNA follows: TGTGCCAGCTCCCCCGCGGGGACAGGGGGCACGGAGACCCAGTACTTC. Translation: CASSPAGTGGTETQYF.